These 30 T cell receptor beta chains were sequenced from one sample in a study of response to subunit inactivated influenza vaccine. TCRdb re-called the RT-PCR reads with MiXCR, one entry per CDR3 protein. The table includes 530,000 or so distinct CDR3 sequences, roughly 25% detected once. The sample was CD4+ T cells sorted from PBMCs, taken 4 to 6 days after vaccination. These receptors came from a man aged 50 to 60 who received an inactivated influenza vaccine.

Only a few counts were recorded for this clonotype. V and J are TRBV7-2 and TRBJ2-7; D not certain. The V end lost 1 base, the J end lost 1 base, and 8 bases lay between the germline ends. The germline V gene has CDR1 SGHTA and CDR2 FQGNSA. This CDR3 has 14 amino acids. The CDR3 nucleotides are TGTGCCAGCAGCTTAGATGCATTTTCCTACGAGCAGTACTTC. It is translated as CASSLDAFSYEQYF.

This clonotype showed up many times. The rearrangement uses TRBV12-3 or TRBV12-4 and TRBJ1-5; no definite D call. The CDR3 is 14 amino acids. Trimming removed 6 bases from V and 0 bases from J, with 9 bases in between. This CDR3 is CASSLDNSNQPQHF. For the CDR3, the DNA is TGTGCCAGCAGCTTGGATAATAGCAATCAGCCCCAGCATTTT.

The chain joins TRBV20-1 to TRBJ2-5, with D perhaps matching TRBD2 (6 bases). Germline assignment: CDR1 DFQATT and CDR2 SNEGSKA (reference sequence). The CDR3 loop spans 13 amino acids. The CDR3 coding sequence is TGCAGCGCCCGCGGGGCGGGACAAGAGACCCAGTACTTC. Residues: CSARGAGQETQYF.

The chain employs TRBV7-2 and TRBJ2-1; D call uncertain. The V gene lost 1 base and the J gene lost 6 bases, with 10 bases spanning the gap. From germline, CDR1 is SGHTA and CDR2 FQGNSA. The CDR3 runs 14 residues. The CDR3 spells CASSLGPPGNEQFF. CDR3 DNA sequence: TGTGCCAGCAGCTTAGGACCCCCGGGCAATGAGCAGTTCTTC.

This clonotype turned up a few times. This chain joins TRBV10-2 and TRBJ1-5; 7 positions agree with TRBD1. This CDR3 contains 16 residues. Germline CDR1 is WSHSY and CDR2 is SAAADI. J was trimmed by 0 bases and V by 4 bases; bases with no gene match: 6. The CDR3 is CASSGWDRDSNQPQHF. In DNA form, the CDR3 reads TGCGCCAGCAGTGGATGGGACAGAGATAGCAATCAGCCCCAGCATTTT.

A few counts support this clonotype. The chain uses TRBV7-9 and TRBJ2-4; TRBD1 matches at 9 bases. Germline loops: CDR1 SEHNR, CDR2 FQNEAQ (reference sequence). This CDR3 has 14 residues. With 5 bases clipped from V and 9 bases from J, the junction kept 8 bases outside the gene matches. CDR3 residues: CASSVPGQGPIQYF. The CDR3 DNA reads TGTGCCAGCAGCGTTCCGGGACAGGGACCCATTCAGTACTTC.

V and J are TRBV25-1 and TRBJ1-5; D is unresolved. The V end was cut by 3 bases, the J end by 9 bases, with 9 bases between. This CDR3 contains 12 residues. In germline, CDR1 is MGHDK, CDR2 SYGVNS. The CDR3 nucleotides are TGTGCCAGCAGTGAGGTGGGAGGGCCCCAGCATTTT. This codes for CASSEVGGPQHF.

This clonotype was seen a few times. This rearrangement joins TRBV6-1 to TRBJ1-4; D is unresolved. With 7 bases removed from V and 7 bases from J, the gap between germline ends came to 16 bases. Germline-derived CDR1 and CDR2 are MNHNS and SASEGT. CDR3 length: 14 amino acids. The CDR3 protein is CASTAIVVGEKLFF. Here the CDR3 DNA reads TGTGCCAGCACTGCCATTGTAGTCGGTGAAAAACTGTTTTTT.

As regards this clonotype: At one end the junction does not follow the germline gene, possibly because of a read error. V usage is TRBV4-3 and J usage is TRBJ2-7; TRBD1 agrees at 9 bases. The V gene's germline CDR1 is LGHNA and CDR2 YSLEER. This CDR3 region has 15 residues. CDR3 protein: CASTNPGQGSHEQYF. In DNA, the CDR3 is TGCGCCAGCACCAACCCGGGACAGGGCTCCCACGAGCAGTACTTC.

V is TRBV5-5 and J is TRBJ2-5, with 13 positions matching TRBD2. With V trimmed by 4 bases and J by 5 bases, 5 bases remained unmatched. The CDR3 is made up of 15 amino acids. Looked up from germline, CDR1 is SGHKS and CDR2 is YYEKEE (reference sequence). The CDR3 sequence is CASSLGLAGWETQYF. CDR3 sequence (DNA): TGTGCCAGCAGCCTGGGACTAGCGGGATGGGAGACCCAGTACTTC.

The rearrangement uses TRBV7-9 and TRBJ2-1; D uncertain. The CDR3 covers 15 residues. Germline CDR1 reads SEHNR; CDR2 reads FQNEAQ (reference sequence). Between the trimmed V and J ends, which lost 2 bases and 5 bases, there was a span of 13 bases. This CDR3 is CASSLPPPAHNEQFF. The CDR3 DNA reads TGTGCCAGCAGCTTACCACCACCCGCCCACAATGAGCAGTTCTTC.

The chain recombines TRBV6-5 with TRBJ1-2, with a weak D call TRBD1 (5 bases). This CDR3 has 12 residues. The V gene lost 2 bases and the J gene lost 6 bases, with 7 bases spanning the gap. Germline CDR1 is MNHEY and CDR2 is SVGAGI. DNA of the CDR3: TGTGCCAGCAGTTACAGGGGCGATGGCTACACCTTC. It is translated as CASSYRGDGYTF.

Only a few counts were recorded for this clonotype. This sequence joins TRBV5-1 and TRBJ1-1, with TRBD1 matching over 7 bases. CDR3 length equals 15 residues. CDR1 and CDR2 from the germline V gene are SGHRS and YFSETQ. V shed 4 bases and J 1 base; nucleotides not matched to a gene: 7. For the CDR3, the DNA is TGCGCCAGCAGCAGCCTGACAGGGCGGAACACTGAAGCTTTCTTT. Residues: CASSSLTGRNTEAFF. Based on the CDR3 plus reference TRBV5-1 and TRBJ1-1, the full variable domain is KAGVTQTPRYLIKTRGQQVTLSCSPISGHRSVSWYQQTPGQGLQFLFEYFSETQRNKGNFPGRFSGRQFSNSRSEMNVSTLELGDSALYLCASSSLTGRNTEAFFGQGTRLTVV.

J is TRBJ2-3 and V is TRBV7-2; D may match TRBD1 or TRBD2 (5 bases each). CDR1 SGHTA and CDR2 FQGNSA come from the germline V gene. The CDR3 runs 13 residues. V lost 2 bases to trimming and J lost 14 bases, with 17 bases between them. CDR3 loop: CASSLLGTDVRYF. Written as DNA, the CDR3 is TGTGCCAGCAGCTTATTAGGGACGGATGTTCGGTATTTT. Combining the CDR3 with reference TRBV7-2 and TRBJ2-3 gives the whole variable domain GAGVSQSPSNKVTEKGKDVELRCDPISGHTALYWYRQSLGQGLEFLIYFQGNSAPDKSGLPSDRFSAERTGGSVSTLTIQRTQQEDSAVYLCASSLLGTDVRYFGPGTRLTVL.

Only a few counts were recorded for this clonotype. The CDR3 DNA reads TGTGCCAGCAAACGACAGGGGTCCAAAAACATTCAGTACTTC. It encodes CASKRQGSKNIQYF. The chain recombines TRBV5-6 with TRBJ2-4, with 8 bases aligning to TRBD1. Germline CDR1 reads SGHDT; CDR2 reads YYEEEE. The trim removed 6 bases at V and 2 bases at J, leaving 4 bases unmatched. This CDR3 has 14 residues.

This clonotype was counted a few times. This chain connects TRBV5-5 to TRBJ2-7; 8 bases match TRBD1. The length of the CDR3 is 15 residues. The germline gives CDR1 SGHKS, CDR2 YYEKEE (reference sequence). J lost 6 bases, V lost 3 bases, and 11 bases had no gene match. The CDR3 loop is CASSSLPDRVSEQYF. CDR3 coding DNA: TGTGCCAGCAGCTCATTACCGGACAGGGTAAGCGAGCAGTACTTC.

The V gene is TRBV5-5, the J gene TRBJ2-2; D remains unclear. This CDR3 is 16 amino acids long. Germline CDR1 SGHKS, CDR2 YYEKEE (reference sequence). V lost 4 bases, J lost 0 bases, and 13 bases lay in between. The CDR3 DNA follows: TGTGCCAGCAGCACGGGCGCAGTAGCGAACACCGGGGAGCTGTTTTTT. Translating gives CASSTGAVANTGELFF. Full variable domain (outside the CDR3, taken from reference TRBV5-5 and TRBJ2-2): DAGVTQSPTHLIKTRGQQVTLRCSPISGHKSVSWYQQVLGQGPQFIFQYYEKEERGRGNFPDRFSARQFPNYSSELNVNALLLGDSALYLCASSTGAVANTGELFFGEGSRLTVL.

The chain links TRBV20-1 to TRBJ1-2; the match to TRBD1 covers 8 bases. Trimming at V came to 1 base and at J to 8 bases, leaving 9 bases not matched to a gene. The CDR3 contains 14 residues. Germline lookup yields CDR1 DFQATT and CDR2 SNEGSKA (reference sequence). This CDR3 is CSARVIRGRGGYTF. As DNA, the CDR3 is TGCAGTGCTAGAGTCATCAGGGGGCGCGGCGGCTACACCTTC.

The chain combines TRBV6-1 with TRBJ2-5; D is unclear. Germline CDR1 and CDR2: MNHNS and SASEGT. V gave up 7 bases and J gave up 3 bases, with 12 bases separating them. CDR3 length: 13 residues. This CDR3 reads CASKLDVKETQYF. CDR3 in DNA: TGTGCCAGCAAATTGGACGTTAAAGAGACCCAGTACTTC.

The chain uses TRBV6-2 or TRBV6-3 and TRBJ2-1, with D perhaps matching TRBD1 or TRBD2 (5 bases each). Germline V CDR1 and CDR2: MNHEY, SVGEGT. The CDR3 sequence is 18 residues long. The V and J ends lost 0 bases and 4 bases respectively, with 19 bases between them. CDR3 sequence reads: CASSYSITDPGTYNEQFF. The CDR3 region has the DNA TGTGCCAGCAGTTACTCGATAACGGACCCGGGGACGTACAATGAGCAGTTCTTC.

This clonotype came up a few times. The V call is TRBV9, the J call TRBJ2-5; D unresolved. Germline CDR1 is SGDLS and CDR2 is YYNGEE. Deletions cut 0 bases from V and 5 bases from J, with 8 bases between. The CDR3 is 13 amino acids. CDR3 DNA: TGTGCCAGCAGCGTAGCGCCCTCGGAGACCCAGTACTTC. It encodes CASSVAPSETQYF.

The CDR3 spells CASSHFNRDQETQYF. Here the CDR3 DNA reads TGCGCCAGCAGCCATTTCAACAGGGACCAAGAGACCCAGTACTTC. V is TRBV23-1 and J is TRBJ2-5, with D possibly TRBD1 on 6 matching bases. TRBV23-1 is identified as an open reading frame with a role that is uncertain. V shed 6 bases and J shed 0 bases, with 14 bases lying between them. The CDR3 runs to 15 residues.

A few counts support this clonotype. V is TRBV7-2 and J is TRBJ2-1, with D possibly being TRBD1 (5 bases). CDR1 and CDR2 from the germline V gene are SGHTA and FQGNSA. The germline V and J ends were trimmed by 3 bases and 0 bases, with 9 bases remaining between them. The CDR3 spans 15 residues. The CDR3 bases are TGTGCCAGCAGCTTCAGGGTGGGCTCCTACAATGAGCAGTTCTTC. Residues: CASSFRVGSYNEQFF.

This clonotype has a handful of counts. The gene calls are TRBV3-1 and TRBJ1-2; D gene uncertain. This CDR3 spans 14 amino acids. The germline V gene has CDR1 LGHDT and CDR2 YNNKEL (reference sequence). V was pared by 6 bases and J by 10 bases, with 21 bases between. This chain's CDR3 is CASSKGRSSLTYTF. The CDR3 coding sequence is TGTGCCAGCAGTAAAGGGAGGAGTTCCTTAACCTACACCTTC.

This clonotype was detected once. The CDR3 coding sequence is TGTGCCAGCAGCCGACCCGACGGGTTCTTAGCCTATAATTCACCCCTCCACTTT. It translates to CASSRPDGFLAYNSPLHF. The chain employs TRBV4-2 and TRBJ1-6; D is uncertain. V lost 4 bases, J lost 2 bases, and 18 bases lay in between. Germline values: CDR1 LGHNA, CDR2 YNFKEQ. This CDR3 contains 18 residues.

The chain has TRBV21-1 and TRBJ2-7; the DNA was not compared with TRBD2, the D call given in the table. TRBV21-1 is noted as a pseudogene. This CDR3 spans 14 amino acids. For the CDR3, the DNA is TGTGCCAGCAGCGCCCACCCCGGCTCCTACGAGCAGTACTTC. This translates into CASSAHPGSYEQYF.

The table lists this clonotype with many counts. The V gene is TRBV10-2, the J gene TRBJ2-7, with D perhaps TRBD1 (5 bases). This CDR3 is built from 16 residues. CDR1 and CDR2 from the germline V gene are WSHSY and SAAADI. Trimming left V 0 bases short and J 2 bases short, with 14 bases between. The CDR3 sequence: CASSESTFRVPYEQYF. CDR3 nucleotides: TGCGCCAGCAGTGAGTCGACGTTCAGGGTCCCCTACGAGCAGTACTTC.

The chain links TRBV11-1 to TRBJ2-1, with TRBD1 identical over 8 bases. Germline CDR1 and CDR2: SGHAT and FQDESV (reference sequence). With V trimmed by 4 bases and J by 2 bases, 4 bases remained unmatched. The CDR3 extends over 15 amino acids. DNA for the CDR3: TGTGCCAGCAGCTCCCAGGGGGCAGCCTACAATGAGCAGTTCTTC. Translated, it gives CASSSQGAAYNEQFF.

The chain is built from TRBV6-2 or TRBV6-3 and TRBJ2-2, with 7 bases fitting TRBD1. There are 15 residues in the CDR3. The germline V gene encodes CDR1 MNHEY and CDR2 SVGEGT. Trimming cost V 2 bases and J 4 bases; bases outside gene matches: 4. The CDR3 loop is CASSYRGRVTGELFF. In DNA, the CDR3 is TGTGCCAGCAGTTACAGGGGGCGCGTCACCGGGGAGCTGTTTTTT.

Here the CDR3 reads CASSLTAGEAYTF. The CDR3 DNA reads TGCGCCAGCAGCTTAACCGCCGGTGAGGCCTACACCTTC. The chain has TRBV5-1 and TRBJ1-2, with D unresolved. The V and J ends lost 2 bases and 10 bases respectively, with 15 bases between them. The germline CDR1 and CDR2 sequences are SGHRS and YFSETQ. The CDR3 length is 13 residues.